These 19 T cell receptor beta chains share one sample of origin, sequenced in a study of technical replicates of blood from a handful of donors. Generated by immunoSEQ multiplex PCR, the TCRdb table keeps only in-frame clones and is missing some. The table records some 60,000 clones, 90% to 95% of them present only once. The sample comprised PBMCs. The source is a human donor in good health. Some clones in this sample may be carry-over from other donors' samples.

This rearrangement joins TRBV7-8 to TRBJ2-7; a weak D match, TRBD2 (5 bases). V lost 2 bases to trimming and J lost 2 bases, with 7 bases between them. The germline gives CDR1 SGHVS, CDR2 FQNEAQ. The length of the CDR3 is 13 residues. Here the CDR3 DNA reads TGTGCCAGCAGCTTAACCGGGGCCTACGAGCAGTACTTC. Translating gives CASSLTGAYEQYF.

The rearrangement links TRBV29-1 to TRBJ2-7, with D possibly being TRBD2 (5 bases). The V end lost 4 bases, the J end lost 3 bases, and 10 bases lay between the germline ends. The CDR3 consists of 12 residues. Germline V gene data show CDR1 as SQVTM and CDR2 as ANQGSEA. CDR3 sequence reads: CSVAAGGYEQYF. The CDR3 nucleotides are TGCAGCGTTGCTGCTGGAGGCTACGAGCAGTACTTC.

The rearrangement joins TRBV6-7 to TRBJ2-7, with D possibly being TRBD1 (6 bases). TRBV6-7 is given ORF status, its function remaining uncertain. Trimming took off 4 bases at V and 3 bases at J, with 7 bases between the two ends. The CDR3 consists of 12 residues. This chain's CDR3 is CASSSQGYEQYF. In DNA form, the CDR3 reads TGTGCCAGCAGTTCACAGGGCTACGAGCAGTACTTC.

CDR3 amino acids: CASTTSENNEQFF. In DNA form, the CDR3 reads TGTGCCAGCACGACTAGCGAAAACAATGAGCAGTTCTTC. The chain couples TRBV25-1 to TRBJ2-1, with 8 nucleotides matching TRBD2. J was trimmed by 5 bases and V by 7 bases; bases with no gene match: 4. There are 13 residues in the CDR3. In germline, CDR1 is MGHDK, CDR2 SYGVNS.

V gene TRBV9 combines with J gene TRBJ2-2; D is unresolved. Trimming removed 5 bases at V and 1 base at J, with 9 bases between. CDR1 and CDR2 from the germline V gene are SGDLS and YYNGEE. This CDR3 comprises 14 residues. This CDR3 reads CASSFDLNTGELFF. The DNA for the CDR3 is TGTGCCAGCAGTTTCGACTTGAACACCGGGGAGCTGTTTTTT. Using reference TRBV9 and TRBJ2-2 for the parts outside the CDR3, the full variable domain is DSGVTQTPKHLITATGQRVTLRCSPRSGDLSVYWYQQSLDQGLQFLIQYYNGEERAKGNILERFSAQQFPDLHSELNLSSLELGDSALYFCASSFDLNTGELFFGEGSRLTVL.

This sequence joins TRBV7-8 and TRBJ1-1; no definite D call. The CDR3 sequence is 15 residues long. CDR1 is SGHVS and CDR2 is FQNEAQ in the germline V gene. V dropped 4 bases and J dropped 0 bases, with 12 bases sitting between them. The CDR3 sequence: CASSSPGRLNTEAFF. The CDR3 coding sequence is TGTGCCAGCAGCTCCCCGGGGAGGTTGAACACTGAAGCTTTCTTT.

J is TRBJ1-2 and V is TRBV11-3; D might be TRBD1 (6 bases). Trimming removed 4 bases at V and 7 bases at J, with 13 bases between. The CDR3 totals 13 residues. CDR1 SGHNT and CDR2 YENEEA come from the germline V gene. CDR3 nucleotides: TGTGCCAGCAGCTCTCGGACAGAATGTGGCTACACCTTC. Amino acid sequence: CASSSRTECGYTF.

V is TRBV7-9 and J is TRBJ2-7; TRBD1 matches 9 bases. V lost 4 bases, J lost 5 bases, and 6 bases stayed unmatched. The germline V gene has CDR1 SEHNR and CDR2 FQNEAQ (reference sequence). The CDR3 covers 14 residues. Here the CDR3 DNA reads TGTGCCAGCAGCTACAGGGGGCGAACGGACGAGCAGTACTTC. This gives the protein CASSYRGRTDEQYF.

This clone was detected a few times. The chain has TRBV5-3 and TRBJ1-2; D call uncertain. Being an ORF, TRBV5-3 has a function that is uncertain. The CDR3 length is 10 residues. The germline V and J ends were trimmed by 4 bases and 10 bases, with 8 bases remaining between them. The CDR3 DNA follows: TGTGCCAGAAGCGAAGCGATCTACACCTTC. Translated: CARSEAIYTF.

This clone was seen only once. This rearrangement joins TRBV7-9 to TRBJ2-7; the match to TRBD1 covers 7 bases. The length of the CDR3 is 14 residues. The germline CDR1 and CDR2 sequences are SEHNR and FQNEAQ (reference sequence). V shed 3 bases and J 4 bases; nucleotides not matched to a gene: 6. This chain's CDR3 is CASSLDTDRYEQYF. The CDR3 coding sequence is TGTGCCAGCAGCTTGGACACGGACAGGTACGAGCAGTACTTC. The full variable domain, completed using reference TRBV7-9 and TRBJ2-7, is DTGVSQNPRHKITKRGQNVTFRCDPISEHNRLYWYRQTLGQGPEFLTYFQNEAQLEKSRLLSDRFSAERPKGSFSTLEIQRTEQGDSAMYLCASSLDTDRYEQYFGPGTRLTVT.

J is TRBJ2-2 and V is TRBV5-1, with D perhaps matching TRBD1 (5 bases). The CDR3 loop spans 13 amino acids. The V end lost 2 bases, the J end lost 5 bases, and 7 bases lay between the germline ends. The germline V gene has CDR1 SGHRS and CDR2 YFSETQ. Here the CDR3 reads CASSFQGTGELFF. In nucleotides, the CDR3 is TGCGCCAGCAGCTTCCAGGGTACCGGGGAGCTGTTTTTT.

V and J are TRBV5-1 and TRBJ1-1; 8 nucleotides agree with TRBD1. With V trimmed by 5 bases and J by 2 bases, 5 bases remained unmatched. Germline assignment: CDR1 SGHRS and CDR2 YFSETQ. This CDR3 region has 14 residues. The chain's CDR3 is CASSSGGPNTEAFF. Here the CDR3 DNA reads TGCGCCAGCAGTTCAGGGGGCCCAAACACTGAAGCTTTCTTT.

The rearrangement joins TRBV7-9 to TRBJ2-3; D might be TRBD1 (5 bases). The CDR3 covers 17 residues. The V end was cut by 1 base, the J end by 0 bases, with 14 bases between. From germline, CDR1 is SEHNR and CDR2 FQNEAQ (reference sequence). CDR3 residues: CASSLVLTVTSTDTQYF. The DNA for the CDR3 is TGTGCCAGCAGCTTAGTTTTGACAGTCACTAGCACAGATACGCAGTATTTT.

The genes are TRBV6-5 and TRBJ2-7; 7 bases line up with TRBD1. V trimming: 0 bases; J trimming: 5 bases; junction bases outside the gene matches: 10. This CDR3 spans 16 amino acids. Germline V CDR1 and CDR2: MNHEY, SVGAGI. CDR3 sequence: CASSYSAYRGFNEQYF. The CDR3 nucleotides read TGTGCCAGCAGTTACTCGGCGTACAGGGGATTCAACGAGCAGTACTTC.

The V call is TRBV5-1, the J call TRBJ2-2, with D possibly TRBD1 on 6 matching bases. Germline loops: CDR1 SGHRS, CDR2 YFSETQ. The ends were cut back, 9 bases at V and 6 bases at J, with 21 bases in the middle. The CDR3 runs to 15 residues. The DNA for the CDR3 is TGCGCCACCAATCCAGGGGCGGTTAGTGCCGGGGAGCTGTTTTTT. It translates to CATNPGAVSAGELFF. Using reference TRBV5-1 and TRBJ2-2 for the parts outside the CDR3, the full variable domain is KAGVTQTPRYLIKTRGQQVTLSCSPISGHRSVSWYQQTPGQGLQFLFEYFSETQRNKGNFPGRFSGRQFSNSRSEMNVSTLELGDSALYLCATNPGAVSAGELFFGEGSRLTVL.

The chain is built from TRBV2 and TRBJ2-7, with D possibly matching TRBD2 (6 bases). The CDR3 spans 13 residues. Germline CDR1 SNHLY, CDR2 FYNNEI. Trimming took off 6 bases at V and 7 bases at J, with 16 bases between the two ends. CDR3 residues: CASSRDFPSEQYF. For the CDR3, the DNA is TGTGCCAGCAGCCGGGACTTTCCTTCTGAGCAGTACTTC.

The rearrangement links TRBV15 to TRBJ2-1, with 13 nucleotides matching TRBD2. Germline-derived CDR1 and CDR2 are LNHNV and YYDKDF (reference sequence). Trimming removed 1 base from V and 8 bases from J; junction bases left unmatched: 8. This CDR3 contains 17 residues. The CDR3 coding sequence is TGTGCCACCAGCAGAGTGCCGGGACTAGCGGGATCATATGAGCAGTTCTTC. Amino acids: CATSRVPGLAGSYEQFF. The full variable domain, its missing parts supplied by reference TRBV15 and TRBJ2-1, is DAMVIQNPRYQVTQFGKPVTLSCSQTLNHNVMYWYQQKSSQAPKLLFHYYDKDFNNEADTPDNFQSRRPNTSFCFLDIRSPGLGDTAMYLCATSRVPGLAGSYEQFFGPGTRLTVL.

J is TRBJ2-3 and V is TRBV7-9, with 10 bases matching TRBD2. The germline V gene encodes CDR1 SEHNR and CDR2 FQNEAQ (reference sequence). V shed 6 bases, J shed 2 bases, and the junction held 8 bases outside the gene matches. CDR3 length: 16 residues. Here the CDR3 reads CASSPLSGGATDTQYF. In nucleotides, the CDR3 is TGTGCCAGCAGTCCCCTCAGCGGGGGGGCCACAGATACGCAGTATTTT.

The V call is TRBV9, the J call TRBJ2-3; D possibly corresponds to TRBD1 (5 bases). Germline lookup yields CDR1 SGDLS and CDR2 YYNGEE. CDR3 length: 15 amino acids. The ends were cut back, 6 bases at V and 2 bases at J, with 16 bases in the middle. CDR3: CASTRTNTITDTQYF. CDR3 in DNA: TGTGCCAGCACCAGGACAAATACCATCACAGATACGCAGTATTTT.